One TCR beta chain is described in this entry. Resections were taken during corrective heart surgery, and the thymus tissue came from these. Germline values: CDR1 SGHAT, CDR2 FQNNGV. The ends lost 5 bases at V and 8 bases at J; junction bases unmatched: 11. The CDR3 spans 16 residues. Method: immunoSEQ multiplex PCR; TCRdb's copy keeps in-frame clones and lacks some. The data hold roughly 77,000 clones, with about 95% observed a single time. This sample stems from a study of human thymus T cells. The clonotype was recovered from a girl under three years old with a congenital heart defect but otherwise immunologically healthy. The rearrangement joins TRBV11-2 to TRBJ2-1, with 11 bases that match TRBD1. The sequenced sample consisted of thymus tissue. As DNA, the CDR3 is TGTGCCAGCAGCCGGACCGGGACAGGGGGTTCGGATGAGCAGTTCTTC. This gives the protein CASSRTGTGGSDEQFF.